One T cell receptor beta chain is described in this entry. The source of the sample is a study of blood T cell repertoires in COVID-19. On the study more broadly: PBMCs, B-cell-depleted T cells, or T cells provided the cDNA or gDNA that made up the material.

The CDR3 has 14 amino acids. CDR1 is LNHDA and CDR2 is SQIVND in the germline V gene (reference sequence). V shed 3 bases, J shed 2 bases, and the junction held 3 bases outside the gene matches. The Seattle patients, enrolled during active infection, were followed longitudinally. Generated by immunoSEQ multiplex PCR, the TCRdb table keeps only in-frame clones and is missing some. The sample carries almost 350,000 clones, roughly 87% recorded once. This TCR was recovered from a woman in her sixties or seventies with COVID-19, enrolled during active disease. Sequencing input: peripheral blood. The gene calls are TRBV19 and TRBJ1-2, with 7 nucleotides matching TRBD1. For the CDR3, the DNA is TGTGCCAGTAGTATCCCGGGACAGAACTATGGCTACACCTTC. Encoded protein: CASSIPGQNYGYTF.